The 8 T cell receptor beta chains below were found in one sample sequenced in a study of blood T cell repertoires in COVID-19. The method was immunoSEQ multiplex PCR; TCRdb's version includes in-frame clones alone and lacks a portion of them. The data contain 50,000 or so clones, roughly 89% of them singletons. Input material: peripheral blood. Receptors were obtained from a human donor in a cohort sampled during active COVID-19.

J is TRBJ2-3 and V is TRBV6-1, with 12 bases aligning to TRBD2. This CDR3 has 16 residues. V dropped 4 bases and J dropped 1; count of bases not matched to a gene: 3. Germline-derived CDR1 and CDR2 are MNHNS and SASEGT. The CDR3 DNA follows: TGTGCCAGCAGTGCCGGACTAGCGGGGCGCACAGATACGCAGTATTTT. This sequence encodes CASSAGLAGRTDTQYF.

The chain has TRBV6-5 and TRBJ2-1; the match to TRBD1 covers 9 bases. Trimming took 2 bases from V and 10 from J; bases not matched to a gene: 12. Looked up from germline, CDR1 is MNHEY and CDR2 is SVGAGI. The CDR3 is 16 amino acids. The CDR3 loop is CASSYGTGGGLREQFF. CDR3 DNA sequence: TGTGCCAGCAGTTACGGAACAGGGGGCGGATTGAGGGAGCAGTTCTTC.

This clone was recorded once. The chain recombines TRBV5-6 with TRBJ2-1; D is perhaps TRBD1 (5 bases). The germline gives CDR1 SGHDT, CDR2 YYEEEE. The CDR3 has 14 residues. Between the trimmed V and J ends, which lost 2 bases and 4 bases, there was a span of 10 bases. This CDR3 is CASSFRTLYNEQFF. CDR3 nucleotides: TGTGCCAGCAGCTTCAGGACATTATACAATGAGCAGTTCTTC.

This chain uses TRBV5-4 with TRBJ2-3; 7 bases agree with TRBD2. J lost 8 bases, V lost 5 bases, and 14 bases had no gene match. CDR3 length: 15 amino acids. Germline assignment: CDR1 SGHNT and CDR2 YYREEE (reference sequence). The CDR3 loop is CASRQGLGSHGTQYF. CDR3 nucleotides: TGTGCCAGCAGACAAGGACTAGGGAGTCACGGTACGCAGTATTTT.

The V and J genes are TRBV7-9 and TRBJ2-1; D uncertain. V lost 5 bases to trimming and J lost 1 base, with 6 bases between them. The CDR3 length is 13 residues. Germline V gene data show CDR1 as SEHNR and CDR2 as FQNEAQ (reference sequence). This chain's CDR3 is CASSGQSYNEQFF. In DNA form, the CDR3 reads TGTGCCAGCAGCGGTCAGTCCTACAATGAGCAGTTCTTC.

The CDR3 here is CASSGTSGGNEQFF. The DNA for the CDR3 is TGTGCCAGCAGCGGCACTAGCGGGGGGAATGAGCAGTTCTTC. The rearrangement uses TRBV9 and TRBJ2-1; 12 bases align to TRBD2. This CDR3 has 14 amino acids. The trim removed 3 bases at V and 7 bases at J, leaving 2 bases unmatched. Germline CDR1 SGDLS, CDR2 YYNGEE.

The chain is built from TRBV5-8 and TRBJ1-3; no clear D. The CDR3 has 15 residues. Germline loops: CDR1 SGHTS, CDR2 YDEGEE. The V end lost 0 bases, the J end lost 2 bases, and 9 bases lay between the germline ends. CDR3 DNA: TGTGCCAGCAGCTTGGTTACGGGGACTGGAAACACCATATATTTT. Amino acids: CASSLVTGTGNTIYF.

V and J are TRBV4-2 and TRBJ2-7; perhaps TRBD1 as D (6 bases). The CDR3 sequence is 15 residues long. Trimming stripped 0 bases from V and 6 bases from J, with 15 bases between. Germline V gene lookup returns CDR1 LGHNA and CDR2 YNFKEQ. This chain's CDR3 is CASSQELGGRREQYF. CDR3 coding DNA: TGTGCCAGCAGCCAAGAGTTAGGGGGTCGGCGCGAGCAGTACTTC.